This TCR beta chain was sequenced for a study of T cell changes during pregnancy in multiple sclerosis (dated by TCRdb to about 2019). Describing the broader study: The study looked at changes in the T cell repertoire across pregnancy in women with multiple sclerosis.

Of note for this clone: The clone's antigen remains unknown. Within one base of it there is no much larger clone, and no base qualities were kept.

The germline V gene supplies CDR1 MDHEN and CDR2 SYDVKM. The CDR3 sequence holds 12 residues, the cysteine and phenylalanine included. Left in the record is the CDR3 DNA by itself, 36 bases read in frame from the first base. Trimming at the junction amounts to 10 bases on V and 7 bases on J, and the germline ends lie 16 bases apart. Library creation used the immunoSEQ multiplex PCR assay. TCRdb carries this immuneACCESS record with in-frame sequences only. Its versions omit some clonotypes, under half of them owing to an unresolved V gene in the studies checked, with the rest unexplained. The sample contains about 33,000 clones, about 90% of them found a single time. The ten top clones hold 2.5% to 3.5% of the sample.

The source is a female donor in good health, enrolled as a control in a pregnancy study. Rearrangement joined TRBV28 to TRBJ1-2, and TRBD1 may be the D gene, going by 6 matching bases. The material was CD4+ T cells from peripheral blood mononuclear cells, obtained in the third trimester of pregnancy. The nucleotide sequence is given as TGTGCCATCCAGGGGAGGGGGGCTGGCTACACCTTC. It translates as CAIQGRGAGYTF.